The next 18 T cell receptor beta chains were all read from a single sample in a study of T cell repertoires in ileal Crohn's disease. Time point indicated: neoterminal ileum biopsy at postoperative endoscopy, about 6 months after surgery. Clones were read by immunoSEQ multiplex PCR, and TCRdb kept only the in-frame ones, dropping some. The data hold approximately 11,000 clones, with more than 65% observed a single time. Sequencing was carried out using ileal tissue. These receptors all stem from an adult with Crohn's disease.

This chain connects TRBV7-7 to TRBJ2-3, with D unresolved. With 4 bases removed from V and 0 bases from J, the gap between germline ends came to 2 bases. The V gene's germline CDR1 is SSHAT and CDR2 FNYEAQ (reference sequence). CDR3 size: 12 residues. The CDR3 loop is CASSSSTDTQYF. For the CDR3, the DNA is TGTGCCAGCAGCTCTAGCACAGATACGCAGTATTTT.

The rearrangement uses TRBV5-5 and TRBJ2-7, with a tentative D call TRBD2 (5 bases). The V gene lost 0 bases and the J gene lost 2 bases, with 12 bases spanning the gap. Germline-derived CDR1 and CDR2 are SGHKS and YYEKEE (reference sequence). The CDR3 has 15 residues. The DNA of the CDR3 is TGTGCCAGCAGCTTGGCGGTCACCGGGACCTACGAGCAGTACTTC. It translates to CASSLAVTGTYEQYF.

J is TRBJ1-1 and V is TRBV5-1, with a possible D match to TRBD1 (6 bases). The CDR3 consists of 16 residues. Germline V gene data show CDR1 as SGHRS and CDR2 as YFSETQ. V was cut by 5 bases and J by 0 bases, with 17 bases left in between. The DNA of the CDR3 is TGCGCCAGCAGGTTCTCGACAGGTCCTATGAACACTGAAGCTTTCTTT. The encoded protein is CASRFSTGPMNTEAFF.

The chain couples TRBV29-1 to TRBJ1-5, with 7 nucleotides matching TRBD1. Trimming took 4 bases from V and 5 from J; bases not matched to a gene: 5. CDR1 and CDR2 from the germline V gene are SQVTM and ANQGSEA. The length of the CDR3 is 13 residues. The CDR3 spells CSVGQGDDQPQHF. The CDR3 region has the DNA TGCAGCGTTGGACAGGGTGATGATCAGCCCCAGCATTTT.

The chain carries TRBV6-1 and TRBJ2-1, with 10 bases fitting TRBD2. The ends lost 3 bases at V and 3 bases at J; junction bases unmatched: 2. This CDR3 is 15 amino acids long. CDR1 and CDR2 (germline): MNHNS, SASEGT. CDR3 sequence (DNA): TGTGCCAGCAGTGAGCTAGCGGGGGACTACAATGAGCAGTTCTTC. This codes for CASSELAGDYNEQFF.

The genes are TRBV5-1 and TRBJ2-2, with D possibly being TRBD1 (6 bases). Trimming shortened V by 4 bases and J by 3 bases, and 13 bases separated the two germline ends. The CDR3 has 15 amino acids. Germline CDR1 reads SGHRS; CDR2 reads YFSETQ. The CDR3 loop reads CASSGLGGDTGELFF. In nucleotides, the CDR3 is TGCGCCAGCAGCGGCCTTGGGGGCGACACCGGGGAGCTGTTTTTT.

V is TRBV6-4 and J is TRBJ2-3; D gene uncertain. Germline V gene sequence: CDR1 MRHNA, CDR2 SNTAGT. The CDR3 length is 15 residues. V lost 0 bases to trimming and J lost 4 bases, with 11 bases between them. The CDR3 DNA reads TGTGCCAGCAGTGACTCGATATCTGGCCCAGATACGCAGTATTTT. It specifies CASSDSISGPDTQYF.

This rearrangement joins TRBV6-1 to TRBJ2-2, with D unclear. The CDR3 is made up of 18 amino acids. V was trimmed by 0 bases and J by 4 bases, leaving 18 bases between them. Germline CDR1 and CDR2: MNHNS and SASEGT. In nucleotides, the CDR3 is TGTGCCAGCAGTGAAGCTGTAGCACTTTTCCTGGGCACCGGGGAGCTGTTTTTT. Amino acid sequence: CASSEAVALFLGTGELFF.

The J gene is TRBJ2-7, the V gene TRBV6-1, with 10 bases lining up with TRBD2. CDR1 and CDR2 (germline): MNHNS, SASEGT. This CDR3 is built from 18 residues. The V gene end was trimmed by 1 base and the J gene end by 3 bases; junction bases not matched to a gene: 12. The chain's CDR3 is CASSEEVAGGAGIYEQYF. The CDR3 DNA sequence: TGTGCCAGCAGTGAAGAAGTAGCGGGGGGTGCGGGAATCTACGAGCAGTACTTC.

The rearrangement links TRBV10-3 to TRBJ2-3, with 8 bases lining up with TRBD2. Germline CDR1 and CDR2: ENHRY and SYGVKD. This CDR3 contains 17 residues. Losses at the gene ends were 0 bases for V and 0 bases for J; bases not matched to a gene: 5. The CDR3 here is CAISESPSGSSTDTQYF. The CDR3 region has the DNA TGTGCCATCAGTGAGTCACCTAGCGGGTCTAGCACAGATACGCAGTATTTT.

This clone was seen a single time. V gene TRBV7-2 combines with J gene TRBJ2-7, with 9 bases lining up with TRBD1. J lost 7 bases, V lost 5 bases, and 12 bases had no gene match. There are 15 residues in the CDR3. Germline V CDR1 and CDR2: SGHTA, FQGNSA. CDR3 nucleotide sequence: TGTGCCAGCAGCCACCGGGACAGGGAATCGATTGAGCAGTACTTC. It is translated as CASSHRDRESIEQYF.

The V call is TRBV6-1, the J call TRBJ2-7, with 7 bases matching TRBD1. The CDR3 spans 15 residues. V shed 1 base, J shed 5 bases, and the junction held 8 bases outside the gene matches. Germline V gene lookup returns CDR1 MNHNS and CDR2 SASEGT. The CDR3 region has the DNA TGTGCCAGCAGTGAAGTCGACGAAGGGGGCCACGAGCAGTACTTC. Its translation: CASSEVDEGGHEQYF.

This clone has only a few counts. V gene TRBV27 combines with J gene TRBJ1-6; D not certain. This CDR3 is 15 amino acids long. Trimming cost V 4 bases and J 5 bases, with 12 bases left between them. Germline loops: CDR1 MNHEY, CDR2 SMNVEV (reference sequence). The CDR3 here is CASSSGLRDNSPLHF. The CDR3 nucleotides are TGTGCCAGCAGTTCCGGTCTGAGAGATAATTCACCCCTCCACTTT.

This chain joins TRBV2 and TRBJ1-2, with TRBD1 as a possible D gene (5 bases). The CDR3 consists of 12 residues. The germline CDR1 and CDR2 sequences are SNHLY and FYNNEI. The V gene lost 11 bases and the J gene lost 2 bases, with 12 bases spanning the gap. DNA for the CDR3: TGTGCCCTCATGGGGCCGAACTATGGCTACACCTTC. Its protein is CALMGPNYGYTF.

This clone was recorded a few times. The chain couples TRBV6-1 to TRBJ1-1; tentative D call: TRBD1 (6 bases). The CDR3 is 12 residues long. Trimming stripped 8 bases from V and 6 bases from J, with 13 bases between. CDR1 and CDR2 (germline): MNHNS, SASEGT. The CDR3 sequence is CASGQTGPEAFF. In nucleotides, the CDR3 is TGTGCCAGCGGACAAACAGGGCCTGAAGCTTTCTTT.

The genes are TRBV9 and TRBJ2-1; 7 bases line up with TRBD1. Germline CDR1 SGDLS, CDR2 YYNGEE. This CDR3 is built from 15 residues. Trimming cost V 0 bases and J 2 bases; bases outside gene matches: 2. CDR3 nucleotide sequence: TGTGCCAGCAGCGTAGAGGGACAGACCTACAATGAGCAGTTCTTC. Encoded protein: CASSVEGQTYNEQFF.

The rearrangement joins TRBV20-1 to TRBJ1-2; D is unclear. The CDR3 covers 11 residues. Between the trimmed V and J ends, which lost 3 bases and 7 bases, there was a span of 9 bases. Germline V gene lookup returns CDR1 DFQATT and CDR2 SNEGSKA (reference sequence). The CDR3: CSASNPGGYTF. CDR3 DNA: TGCAGTGCTAGTAATCCGGGTGGCTACACCTTC.

The V call is TRBV5-8, the J call TRBJ2-3; tentatively, D is TRBD1 (6 bases). This CDR3 contains 16 residues. V was pared by 4 bases and J by 3 bases, with 18 bases between. The germline V gene encodes CDR1 SGHTS and CDR2 YDEGEE. The CDR3 region has the DNA TGTGCCAGCAGCGCCGGGACACAGCAGCAAACAGATACGCAGTATTTT. Its protein product is CASSAGTQQQTDTQYF.